This T cell receptor (beta chain) was documented in a study of monozygotic twins with inflammatory bowel disease. The CDR3 is 12 amino acids. Germline CDR1 reads MNHEY; CDR2 reads SVGAGI. After re-calling the 5' RACE reads, TCRdb lists one entry per CDR3 protein, DNA absent. This sample's table has some 300,000 distinct CDR3 sequences. Specimen: blood. The gene calls are TRBV6-5 and TRBJ2-7; lacking DNA, the TRBD2 call made by TCRdb goes unchecked. The clonotype was recovered from a human donor with ulcerative colitis or Crohn's disease, or a healthy co-twin of an affected twin (not recorded which). The CDR3 reads CASRFMSGPQYF.